These 8 T cell receptor beta chains originate from one sample sequenced in a study of cytomegalovirus exposure and HLA in healthy donors. 13 Jbeta primers and 60 Vbeta primers were used for the PCR. Profiled with immunoSEQ multiplex PCR; TCRdb holds only in-frame clones, not every one. The data hold 100,000 or so clones, with roughly 80% observed a single time. Sequencing was done on a sample of PBMCs. These receptors all stem from a male donor in good health and CMV-seropositive.

J is TRBJ2-5 and V is TRBV19, with 8 nucleotides matching TRBD2. Per the germline V gene, CDR1 is LNHDA and CDR2 is SQIVND (reference sequence). This CDR3 spans 14 amino acids. V trimming: 7 bases; J trimming: 5 bases; junction bases outside the gene matches: 9. CDR3 in DNA: TGTGCCAGTAATGTTGGGACTAGAGTGGAGACCCAGTACTTC. Translation: CASNVGTRVETQYF.

CDR3 sequence: CAIGRGDTQYF. The CDR3 region has the DNA TGTGCCATCGGGAGGGGAGATACGCAGTATTTT. V usage is TRBV10-3 and J usage is TRBJ2-3; TRBD2 aligns across 7 bases. V shed 8 bases, J shed 5 bases, and the junction held 1 base outside the gene matches. CDR3 size: 11 residues. The V gene's germline CDR1 is ENHRY and CDR2 SYGVKD.

The chain has TRBV5-1 and TRBJ2-1, with D unresolved. V shed 7 bases and J shed 8 bases, with 19 bases lying between them. CDR1 and CDR2 (germline): SGHRS, YFSETQ. The CDR3 contains 14 residues. CDR3 residues: CASSAETLGYEQFF. In nucleotides, the CDR3 is TGCGCCAGCTCCGCAGAGACCCTAGGCTATGAGCAGTTCTTC.

A few counts support this clone. The chain has TRBV28 and TRBJ1-2; perhaps TRBD1 as D (5 bases). CDR1 and CDR2 from the germline V gene are MDHEN and SYDVKM. The length of the CDR3 is 16 residues. With 4 bases removed from V and 8 bases from J, the gap between germline ends came to 23 bases. CDR3 DNA: TGTGCCAGCAGTTCTTCAACGGTGGCCGGGGGTAGCGGCTACACCTTC. It is translated as CASSSSTVAGGSGYTF.

The chain joins TRBV5-3 to TRBJ2-7, with a weak D call TRBD2 (6 bases). TRBV5-3 is an open reading frame, and its role is uncertain. The CDR3 is 15 residues long. The V end was cut by 4 bases, the J end by 3 bases, with 17 bases between. In DNA form, the CDR3 reads TGTGCCAGAAGCCGATTCCGGGACTGGCTCTACGAGCAGTACTTC. It translates to CARSRFRDWLYEQYF.

This chain joins TRBV28 and TRBJ2-1; D perhaps matches TRBD1 (6 bases). V lost 4 bases to trimming and J lost 4 bases, with 17 bases between them. CDR3 length equals 16 residues. The germline V gene has CDR1 MDHEN and CDR2 SYDVKM. Written as DNA, the CDR3 is TGTGCCAGCAGTTCACCGGGGCGGACAGTATACAATGAGCAGTTCTTC. Translation gives CASSSPGRTVYNEQFF.

The rearrangement uses TRBV7-2 and TRBJ2-3; 12 bases fit TRBD2. V shed 5 bases and J 6 bases; nucleotides not matched to a gene: 6. The CDR3 is 15 residues long. Germline CDR1 and CDR2: SGHTA and FQGNSA. CDR3 DNA: TGTGCCAGCAGCCCCTCCGGGACTAGCGGGGATACGCAGTATTTT. Translation gives CASSPSGTSGDTQYF.

This clone is a singleton in its sample. The chain is built from TRBV5-4 and TRBJ1-2, with D unresolved. The germline V gene encodes CDR1 SGHNT and CDR2 YYREEE (reference sequence). CDR3 length: 12 amino acids. Trimming took off 2 bases at V and 6 bases at J, with 8 bases between the two ends. CDR3 loop: CASSFSADGYTF. The CDR3, as DNA: TGTGCCAGCAGCTTCTCCGCAGATGGCTACACCTTC. Based on the CDR3 plus reference TRBV5-4 and TRBJ1-2, the full variable domain is ETGVTQSPTHLIKTRGQQVTLRCSSQSGHNTVSWYQQALGQGPQFIFQYYREEENGRGNFPPRFSGLQFPNYSSELNVNALELDDSALYLCASSFSADGYTFGSGTRLTVV.